These 32 T cell receptor beta chains were sequenced from one sample in a study of T-cell reconstitution after alpha-beta-depleted transplantation in children. TCRbeta library construction was performed incorporating unique molecular identifiers. MiXCR, run by TCRdb on the PCR reads, gives a single entry per CDR3 protein. This repertoire shows about 290,000 distinct CDR3 sequences, 10% found once; its top ten account for roughly 7%. The sample consisted of PBMCs, taken before TCRalphabeta/CD19-depleted stem cell transplant. The receptors shown here come from a boy younger than two with acute myeloid leukemia, due to receive a stem cell transplant.

This clonotype was recorded a few times. The chain combines TRBV25-1 with TRBJ1-5; D unresolved. The CDR3 is 13 residues long. Germline CDR1 is MGHDK and CDR2 is SYGVNS. V lost 4 bases and J lost 2, with 6 bases in between. CDR3 protein: CASSGSGNQPQHF. The CDR3 DNA reads as TGTGCCAGCAGTGGATCAGGCAATCAGCCCCAGCATTTT. Full variable domain (outside the CDR3, taken from reference TRBV25-1 and TRBJ1-5): EADIYQTPRYLVIGTGKKITLECSQTMGHDKMYWYQQDPGMELHLIHYSYGVNSTEKGDLSSESTVSRIRTEHFPLTLESARPSHTSQYLCASSGSGNQPQHFGDGTRLSIL.

This clonotype was recorded at least ten times. J is TRBJ2-1 and V is TRBV25-1; D not certain. The CDR3 spans 16 residues. Germline CDR1 is MGHDK and CDR2 is SYGVNS. Trimming removed 1 base at V and 3 bases at J, with 13 bases between. CDR3 coding DNA: TGTGCCAGCAGTGAATTACAGATCTCTAACTACAATGAGCAGTTCTTC. It yields the protein CASSELQISNYNEQFF.

This clonotype was picked up many times. This chain links TRBV5-1 with TRBJ2-1; 12 nucleotides line up with TRBD2. J gave up 9 bases and V 4 bases, and 8 bases lay outside the gene matches. The V gene's germline CDR1 is SGHRS and CDR2 YFSETQ. The length of the CDR3 is 15 residues. CDR3 bases: TGCGCCAGCAGCCCCACTAGCGGGGGGAGTTTTGAGCAGTTCTTC. It is translated as CASSPTSGGSFEQFF.

This chain uses TRBV28 with TRBJ2-7; 8 bases match TRBD1. In germline, CDR1 is MDHEN, CDR2 SYDVKM. Germline trimming cut 3 bases from V and 0 bases from J; bases unmatched to any gene: 16. The CDR3 runs to 19 residues. The CDR3 protein is CASSFGTGGNIPTSYEQYF. DNA of the CDR3: TGTGCCAGCAGTTTCGGGACAGGAGGGAACATCCCCACCTCCTACGAGCAGTACTTC.

This clonotype showed up many times. The chain combines TRBV4-3 with TRBJ2-7; D might be TRBD1 or TRBD2, each matching 5 bases. This CDR3 spans 18 amino acids. Germline V gives CDR1 LGHNA, CDR2 YSLEER. The CDR3 sequence is CKSSQGAGSSGNSYEQYF. The CDR3 DNA is TGCAAAAGCAGCCAAGGGGCAGGTTCGAGCGGTAATTCCTACGAGCAGTACTTC.

This clonotype has at least ten counts. J is TRBJ2-2 and V is TRBV9; 9 bases agree with TRBD2. In germline, CDR1 is SGDLS, CDR2 YYNGEE. The CDR3 contains 15 residues. V was pared by 4 bases and J by 5 bases, with 6 bases of the junction left unmatched. The CDR3 sequence: CASSFSGSGTGELFF. CDR3 nucleotides: TGTGCCAGCAGCTTTAGCGGGAGCGGGACCGGGGAGCTGTTTTTT. Drawing the rest from reference TRBV9 and TRBJ2-2, the complete variable domain is DSGVTQTPKHLITATGQRVTLRCSPRSGDLSVYWYQQSLDQGLQFLIQYYNGEERAKGNILERFSAQQFPDLHSELNLSSLELGDSALYFCASSFSGSGTGELFFGEGSRLTVL.

This clonotype was detected ten times or more. J is TRBJ2-1 and V is TRBV5-1, with 8 bases lining up with TRBD2. V shed 4 bases, J shed 1 base, and the junction held 7 bases outside the gene matches. Germline V lookup: CDR1 SGHRS, CDR2 YFSETQ. The CDR3 is 16 amino acids. CDR3 sequence reads: CASSILGTSSYNEQFF. CDR3 bases: TGCGCCAGCAGCATCCTAGGGACTAGTTCCTACAATGAGCAGTTCTTC. The entire variable domain, with the rest obtained from reference TRBV5-1 and TRBJ2-1, is as follows: KAGVTQTPRYLIKTRGQQVTLSCSPISGHRSVSWYQQTPGQGLQFLFEYFSETQRNKGNFPGRFSGRQFSNSRSEMNVSTLELGDSALYLCASSILGTSSYNEQFFGPGTRLTVL.

The chain uses TRBV20-1 and TRBJ2-6, with 7 bases identical to TRBD1. V was pared by 3 bases and J by 4 bases, with 9 bases of the junction left unmatched. The CDR3 is made up of 16 amino acids. The V gene's germline CDR1 is DFQATT and CDR2 SNEGSKA (reference sequence). CDR3 sequence: CSASNRGGWGANVLTF. The DNA of the CDR3 is TGCAGTGCTAGTAACAGGGGTGGGTGGGGGGCCAACGTCCTGACTTTC.

This chain uses TRBV27 with TRBJ2-7; D not resolved. V lost 5 bases and J lost 3, with 11 bases in between. The CDR3 has 13 amino acids. Germline loops: CDR1 MNHEY, CDR2 SMNVEV (reference sequence). DNA of the CDR3: TGTGCCAGCAGTCCCCCCCTAGTCTACGAGCAGTACTTC. Translation gives CASSPPLVYEQYF.

The chain employs TRBV20-1 and TRBJ1-6, with D possibly being TRBD1 (6 bases). This CDR3 contains 15 residues. Germline values: CDR1 DFQATT, CDR2 SNEGSKA (reference sequence). Trimming pared 1 base from V and 1 base from J, leaving 8 bases between. The CDR3 DNA is TGCAGTGCTAGAGTTGGGACATCCTATAATTCACCCCTCCACTTT. It translates to CSARVGTSYNSPLHF.

In this sample, this clonotype turned up many times. CDR3 in amino acids: CSARKGLATGEQYF. The DNA of the CDR3 is TGCAGTGCTAGAAAGGGACTAGCTACCGGCGAGCAGTACTTC. The gene calls are TRBV20-1 and TRBJ2-7; 9 bases are a match to TRBD2. The length of the CDR3 is 14 residues. V gave up 2 bases and J gave up 6 bases; unmatched junction bases: 8. Germline V lookup: CDR1 DFQATT, CDR2 SNEGSKA (reference sequence).

This clonotype was observed many times. This chain joins TRBV10-3 and TRBJ2-7; 11 nucleotides agree with TRBD2. The trim removed 4 bases at V and 6 bases at J, leaving 5 bases unmatched. Germline assignment: CDR1 ENHRY and CDR2 SYGVKD. The CDR3 has 14 residues. The CDR3, as DNA: TGTGCCATCAGTGCTCTAGCGGGAGGTCCCGAGCAGTACTTC. It is translated as CAISALAGGPEQYF.

This clonotype appeared many times. V is TRBV5-1 and J is TRBJ2-4; D ambiguous. The CDR3 covers 10 residues. Between the trimmed V and J ends, which lost 4 bases and 9 bases, there was a span of 5 bases. Germline assignment: CDR1 SGHRS and CDR2 YFSETQ. The CDR3 coding sequence is TGCGCCAGCAGCCTTGGCATTCAGTACTTC. Its protein product is CASSLGIQYF.

This clonotype was detected only a few times. The chain is built from TRBV4-1 and TRBJ2-3; 7 bases are shared with TRBD1. The CDR3 sequence is 15 residues long. Trimming took 0 bases from V and 7 from J; bases not matched to a gene: 7. Germline V gives CDR1 MGHRA, CDR2 YSYEKL. DNA of the CDR3: TGCGCCAGCAGCCAAGAACCTCCGACAGGGCATACGCAGTATTTT. Translated: CASSQEPPTGHTQYF.

This clonotype was found many times. The gene calls are TRBV4-3 and TRBJ2-2, with D tentatively TRBD1 (5 bases). V lost 2 bases, J lost 4 bases, and 5 bases lay in between. This CDR3 region has 13 residues. The germline V gene has CDR1 LGHNA and CDR2 YSLEER. CDR3 sequence: CASSQRGTGELFF. The CDR3 nucleotides read TGCGCCAGCAGCCAAAGGGGCACCGGGGAGCTGTTTTTT.

This clonotype was recorded at least ten times. The chain employs TRBV7-3 and TRBJ1-2; 11 bases fit TRBD1. After removal of 0 bases from V and 8 bases from J, the junction contained 2 bases not matched to a gene. The CDR3 extends over 14 amino acids. The germline V gene encodes CDR1 SGHTA and CDR2 FQGTGA. The DNA for the CDR3 is TGTGCCAGCAGCTTAACTGGGACAGGGGGGGGCTACACCTTC. It codes for CASSLTGTGGGYTF.

At least ten counts were recorded for this clonotype. The chain has TRBV5-1 and TRBJ2-7, with 10 nucleotides matching TRBD1. Germline CDR1 is SGHRS and CDR2 is YFSETQ. With 0 bases clipped from V and 2 bases from J, the junction kept 5 bases outside the gene matches. The CDR3 length is 16 residues. This CDR3 reads CASSLVPGTGAYEQYF. Here the CDR3 DNA reads TGCGCCAGCAGCTTGGTTCCGGGGACAGGGGCCTACGAGCAGTACTTC.

Written as DNA, the CDR3 is TGTGCCAGCACTCCGGGACTAGCGGGTCAGGAGCAGTACTTC. It is translated as CASTPGLAGQEQYF. The chain carries TRBV12-3 or TRBV12-4 and TRBJ2-7; TRBD2 aligns across 12 bases. The CDR3 spans 14 residues. J lost 7 bases, V lost 7 bases, and 8 bases had no gene match.

This clonotype was detected many times. V usage is TRBV10-2 and J usage is TRBJ2-7, with 15 bases lining up with TRBD2. The CDR3 is 19 amino acids. Germline assignment: CDR1 WSHSY and CDR2 SAAADI. Trimming at V came to 5 bases and at J to 0 bases, leaving 11 bases not matched to a gene. The CDR3 region is CASSTLGTSGRRSSYEQYF. The DNA for the CDR3 is TGCGCCAGCAGTACTCTTGGGACTAGCGGGAGGAGGAGCTCCTACGAGCAGTACTTC.

This clonotype appeared many times. J is TRBJ2-2 and V is TRBV14; D might be TRBD1 (6 bases). The CDR3 has 17 amino acids. Per the germline V gene, CDR1 is SGHDN and CDR2 is FVKESK. Trimming took 5 bases from V and 0 from J, leaving 16 bases between them. The CDR3 spells CASSSPGTISNTGELFF. CDR3 nucleotide sequence: TGTGCCAGCAGCTCGCCGGGGACAATCTCGAACACCGGGGAGCTGTTTTTT.

The rearrangement uses TRBV4-1 and TRBJ1-2; D remains unclear. Trimming removed 0 bases from V and 1 base from J, with 9 bases in between. CDR1 MGHRA and CDR2 YSYEKL come from the germline V gene. The CDR3 loop spans 15 amino acids. CDR3 region: CASSQDWELNYGYTF. The DNA for the CDR3 is TGCGCCAGCAGCCAAGATTGGGAGCTTAACTATGGCTACACCTTC.

About this clonotype: Given a much more abundant clone one base away, this may be a read error. J is TRBJ2-1 and V is TRBV7-9, with TRBD2 matching over 8 bases. This CDR3 region has 16 residues. Losses at the gene ends were 1 base for V and 4 bases for J; bases not matched to a gene: 6. Germline CDR1 reads SEHNR; CDR2 reads FQNEAQ (reference sequence). The CDR3, as DNA: TGTGCCAGCAGCTTAGAGGCGGGGGGACGTTACAATGAGCAGTTCTTC. Encoded protein: CASSLEAGGRYNEQFF.

This clonotype came up a few times. The rearrangement links TRBV18 to TRBJ2-7, with D possibly being TRBD1 (5 bases). Germline CDR1 KGHSH, CDR2 LQKENI. The CDR3 is 12 amino acids. V was pared by 2 bases and J by 6 bases, with 8 bases between. The DNA of the CDR3 is TGTGCCAGCTCACCAGGGGCAAGCGAGCAGTACTTC. Translation: CASSPGASEQYF.

This clonotype was found a few times. V is TRBV5-1 and J is TRBJ2-5; D may be TRBD1 (5 bases). The V end lost 0 bases, the J end lost 3 bases, and 9 bases lay between the germline ends. Germline V lookup: CDR1 SGHRS, CDR2 YFSETQ. The CDR3 length is 14 residues. The CDR3 DNA is TGCGCCAGCAGCTTGGGCGACAGTGAAGAGACCCAGTACTTC. Protein sequence: CASSLGDSEETQYF. Combining the CDR3 with reference TRBV5-1 and TRBJ2-5 gives the whole variable domain KAGVTQTPRYLIKTRGQQVTLSCSPISGHRSVSWYQQTPGQGLQFLFEYFSETQRNKGNFPGRFSGRQFSNSRSEMNVSTLELGDSALYLCASSLGDSEETQYFGPGTRLLVL.

This clonotype turned up a few times. The chain couples TRBV20-1 to TRBJ2-1; 8 bases map to TRBD2. Germline-derived CDR1 and CDR2 are DFQATT and SNEGSKA (reference sequence). There are 16 residues in the CDR3. The V and J ends lost 1 base and 10 bases, in that order; junction bases with no gene match: 15. The CDR3 spells CSARGLPGGPADEQFF. The CDR3 DNA sequence: TGCAGTGCTAGAGGCCTACCGGGGGGGCCGGCGGACGAGCAGTTCTTC.

The CDR3 nucleotides are TGTGCCAGCAGCCCGACTAGCGCCTCCCAAGAGACCCAGTACTTC. Its protein is CASSPTSASQETQYF. This chain connects TRBV6-1 to TRBJ2-5; 8 bases match TRBD2. The V gene's germline CDR1 is MNHNS and CDR2 SASEGT. J was trimmed by 1 base and V by 6 bases; bases with no gene match: 7. The CDR3 extends over 15 amino acids.

Turning to this clonotype: A much larger clonotype is one base distant, so this may be a read error. The chain is built from TRBV6-5 and TRBJ2-1; D is unresolved. Trimming stripped 0 bases from V and 6 bases from J, with 9 bases between. The CDR3 runs 14 residues. CDR1 and CDR2 from the germline V gene are MNHEY and SVGAGI. This CDR3 is CASSYSIRCNEQFF. Written as DNA, the CDR3 is TGTGCCAGCAGTTACTCGATTCGTTGCAATGAGCAGTTCTTC.

This clonotype was counted many times. The rearrangement joins TRBV4-3 to TRBJ2-5; 12 positions match TRBD2. Germline V gives CDR1 LGHNA, CDR2 YSLEER. Trimming at V came to 2 bases and at J to 1 base, leaving 8 bases not matched to a gene. CDR3 size: 18 residues. CDR3 residues: CASSQQAGTSGPQETQYF. In nucleotides, the CDR3 is TGCGCCAGCAGCCAACAGGCGGGGACTAGCGGGCCCCAAGAGACCCAGTACTTC.

Ten or more counts support this clonotype. The chain is built from TRBV12-3 or TRBV12-4 and TRBJ2-1; the D gene is possibly TRBD2 (6 bases). Trimming shortened V by 5 bases and J by 5 bases, and 22 bases separated the two germline ends. The CDR3 is 17 amino acids. In DNA form, the CDR3 reads TGTGCCAGCAGTCTAGGGCCCTTTGGGAGGACGGACAATGAGCAGTTCTTC. Its protein is CASSLGPFGRTDNEQFF.

This clonotype was picked up many times. This chain uses TRBV11-3 with TRBJ2-3; 9 nucleotides agree with TRBD1. This CDR3 spans 16 amino acids. From germline, CDR1 is SGHNT and CDR2 YENEEA. J gave up 1 base and V 5 bases, and 7 bases lay outside the gene matches. The CDR3 bases are TGTGCCAGCAGCCCGGGGACAGGGAGGGGCACAGATACGCAGTATTTT. It translates to CASSPGTGRGTDTQYF.

This clonotype was detected ten times or more. The chain combines TRBV6-2 or TRBV6-3 with TRBJ2-3; 10 bases match TRBD2. The CDR3 totals 17 residues. Germline V gene sequence: CDR1 MNHEY, CDR2 SVGEGT. The junction had 13 bases not matched to a gene; V was cut back by 6 bases and J by 4 bases. The CDR3 reads CASSPSAGSGRSDTQYF. The CDR3 coding sequence is TGTGCCAGCAGCCCCTCGGCAGGTAGCGGGAGGTCAGATACGCAGTATTTT.

This clonotype occurred a few times. The chain is built from TRBV5-1 and TRBJ2-7; D possibly matches TRBD1 or TRBD2 (5 bases each). Trimming removed 4 bases from V and 2 bases from J, with 16 bases in between. The germline gives CDR1 SGHRS, CDR2 YFSETQ. The CDR3 is 15 residues long. This chain's CDR3 is CASSTGTAIPYEQYF. The DNA of the CDR3 is TGCGCCAGCAGCACGGGGACGGCGATACCCTACGAGCAGTACTTC.